The present TCR beta chain was sequenced within a study of blood T cell repertoires in COVID-19. The overall study: There were acute and convalescent COVID-19 samples, and they came from the United States, Italy and Spain. PBMCs, B-cell-depleted T cells, or T cells provided the cDNA or gDNA that made up the material.

In the authors' methods: Reference gene primers were amplified, and this amplification served to estimate nucleated cell counts. The assay was immunoSEQ multiplex PCR, and TCRdb's table has in-frame clones only and misses some. D and trimming come from the DNA, and the V and J calls and clone size come from that table. The sample has 70,000 to 95,000 clones; 80% to 95% are singletons. The germline V gene has CDR1 SGHTA and CDR2 FQGNSA. This CDR3 comprises 16 residues. J was trimmed by 5 bases and V by 3 bases; bases with no gene match: 9. The clonotype was recovered from a woman aged 55 to 70 with active COVID-19. The genes are TRBV7-2 and TRBJ2-5, with TRBD1 identical over 10 bases. Material: peripheral blood. For the CDR3, the DNA is TGTGCCAGCAGCTTCGGGGGGACAGGGGCTAGGGAGACCCAGTACTTC. Translating it yields CASSFGGTGARETQYF.